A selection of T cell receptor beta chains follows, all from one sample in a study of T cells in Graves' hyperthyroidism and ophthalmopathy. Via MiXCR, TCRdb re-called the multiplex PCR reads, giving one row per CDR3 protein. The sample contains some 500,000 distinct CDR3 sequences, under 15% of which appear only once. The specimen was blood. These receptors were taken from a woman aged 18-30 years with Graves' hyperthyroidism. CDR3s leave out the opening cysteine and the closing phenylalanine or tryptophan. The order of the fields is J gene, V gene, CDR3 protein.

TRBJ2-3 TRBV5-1 ASSLEADTQY
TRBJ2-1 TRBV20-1 SARMGNEQF
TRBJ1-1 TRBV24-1 ATVSHTTEAF
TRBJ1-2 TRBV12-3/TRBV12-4 ASSLAPTNYGYT
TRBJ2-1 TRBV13 ASSPLPLGRHEQF
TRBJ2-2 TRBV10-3 AISPSGTSGSYGELF
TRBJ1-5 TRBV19 ARTPGTSSNQPQH
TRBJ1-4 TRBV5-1 ASSIPKEHEKLF
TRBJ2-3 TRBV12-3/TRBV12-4 ASSSQSSTDTQY
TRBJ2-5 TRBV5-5 ASSHRDSQETQY
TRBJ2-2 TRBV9 ASSVDTGELF
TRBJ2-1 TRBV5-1 ASRWRSSYNEQF
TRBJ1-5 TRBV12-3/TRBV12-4 ASSPTYGVNQPQH
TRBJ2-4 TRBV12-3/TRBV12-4 ASSLKNIQY
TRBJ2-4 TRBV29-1 SVVRTSGAKNIQY
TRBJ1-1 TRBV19 ASSIGRSGRETEAF
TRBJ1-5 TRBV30 AWSDGPFNQPQH
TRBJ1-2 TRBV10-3 AISDQEDGYGYT
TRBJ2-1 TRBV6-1 ASKGLAGYNEQF
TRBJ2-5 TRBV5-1 ASSLARSYQETQY
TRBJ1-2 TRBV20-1 SASRDRANYGYT
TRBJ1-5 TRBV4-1 ASSQDTGDQPQH
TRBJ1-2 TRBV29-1 SVDSGREEFGYT
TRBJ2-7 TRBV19 ASSISRGLPYEQY
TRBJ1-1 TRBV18 ASSPQEMNTEAF
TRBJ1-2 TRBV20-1 SASRIGGGRGYT
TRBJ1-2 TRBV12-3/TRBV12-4 ASSFSRGYT
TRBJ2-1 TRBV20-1 SARLAGVIGEQF
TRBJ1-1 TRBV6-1 ASSELPPPAYTEAF
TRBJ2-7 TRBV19 ASSWGANSYEQY
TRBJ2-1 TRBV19 ASSIVPPVYNEQF
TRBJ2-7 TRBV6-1 ASSYTTGSSYEQY
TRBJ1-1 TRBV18 ASSPQYFVGGGTEAF
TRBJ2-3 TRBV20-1 SATGTASTDTQY
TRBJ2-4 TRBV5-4 ASSPDRGGDIQY
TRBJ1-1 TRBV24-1 ATSAGRGTEAF
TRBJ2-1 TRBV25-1 ASSHSATSGNNEQF
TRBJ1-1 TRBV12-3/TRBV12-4 ASTENTEAF
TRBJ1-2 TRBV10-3 AISEPDRTDPGYT
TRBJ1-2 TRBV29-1 SVFIQGDGYT
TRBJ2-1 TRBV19 ASSIGENEQF
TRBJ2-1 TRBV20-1 SASSTLTYNEQF
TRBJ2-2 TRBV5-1 ASSRGELF
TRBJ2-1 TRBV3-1 ASSQGRRTHNEQF
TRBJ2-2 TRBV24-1 ATLDQNTGELF
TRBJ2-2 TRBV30 AWSGGAGTGELF
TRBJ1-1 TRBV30 AWSLNTEAF
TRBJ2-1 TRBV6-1 ASRGQGGYYNEQF
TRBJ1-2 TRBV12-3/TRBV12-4 ASSSPGQGAMGYT
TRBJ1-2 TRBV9 ASSVARTGGDGYT
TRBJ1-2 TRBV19 ASSLSGTGFAYGYT
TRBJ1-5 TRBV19 ASSKQENQPQH
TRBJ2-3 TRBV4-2 ASSQFSGASTDTQY
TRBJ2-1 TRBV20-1 SAPQVREQF
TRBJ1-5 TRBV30 AWSPGGDQPQH
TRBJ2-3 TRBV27 ASSVSRVLSTDTQY
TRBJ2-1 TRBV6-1 ASSPPASGRWNEQF
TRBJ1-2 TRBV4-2 ASSQDGGGSSGYT